This TCR beta chain was sequenced for a study of spatial heterogeneity in lung cancer. The time point: sample taken at primary tumor resection. In each case, whole RNA from tumor, nontumor lung or frozen PBMC was sequenced unsorted. The donors, fewer than 90 patients with untreated early-stage non-small cell lung cancer, provided the samples. Each CDR3 protein is one row after TCRdb ran MiXCR on the 5' RACE reads. The sample records around 89,000 distinct CDR3 sequences, about 12% being singletons. CDR3 length: 18 residues. Germline-derived CDR1 and CDR2 are MNHEY and SVGEGT. Germline trimming cut 5 bases from V and 4 bases from J; bases unmatched to any gene: 15.

The material sequenced was PBMCs, taken at surgery. V and J are TRBV6-2 or TRBV6-3 and TRBJ2-2; 8 positions match TRBD1. The sequence was obtained from a male donor with early-stage non-small cell lung cancer. In DNA, the CDR3 is TGTGCCAGCAGTCCACATAAGACAGGGGCATCTCCCACCGGGGAGCTGTTTTTT. It translates to CASSPHKTGASPTGELFF.